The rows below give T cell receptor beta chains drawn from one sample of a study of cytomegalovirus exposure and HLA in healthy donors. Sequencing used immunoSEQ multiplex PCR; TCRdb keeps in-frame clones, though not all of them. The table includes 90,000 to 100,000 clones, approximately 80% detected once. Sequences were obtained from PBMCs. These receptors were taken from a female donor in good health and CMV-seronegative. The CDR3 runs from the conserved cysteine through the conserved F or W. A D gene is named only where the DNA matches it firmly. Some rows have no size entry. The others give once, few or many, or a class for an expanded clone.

CDR3 protein: CASSITNRVLYGYTF
CDR3 DNA: TGTGCCAGTAGTATCACGAACAGGGTACTCTACGGCTACACCTTC
V gene: TRBV19
J gene: TRBJ1-2
CDR3 length: 15
clone size: few
D gene: .

CDR3 protein: CASSRRNTEAFF
CDR3 DNA: TGTGCCAGCAGTAGGAGAAACACTGAAGCTTTCTTT
V gene: TRBV6-5
J gene: TRBJ1-1
CDR3 length: 12
clone size: .
D gene: .

CDR3 protein: CAWTGTSGGRRAGELFF
CDR3 DNA: TGTGCCTGGACCGGGACTAGCGGGGGCCGGAGGGCCGGGGAGCTGTTTTTT
V gene: TRBV30
J gene: TRBJ2-2
CDR3 length: 17
clone size: .
D gene: TRBD2

CDR3 protein: CASSLISGGRETQYF
CDR3 DNA: TGTGCCAGCAGCTTAATCAGCGGGGGGCGGGAGACCCAGTACTTC
V gene: TRBV7-9
J gene: TRBJ2-5
CDR3 length: 15
clone size: .
D gene: TRBD2

CDR3 protein: CASSSSGGRTDTQYF
CDR3 DNA: TGTGCCAGCAGCTCTAGCGGGGGACGCACAGATACGCAGTATTTT
V gene: TRBV7-9
J gene: TRBJ2-3
CDR3 length: 15
clone size: .
D gene: TRBD2

CDR3 protein: CASSSSLMRRTEAFF
CDR3 DNA: TGTGCCAGCAGTTCGTCGCTGATGAGGCGGACTGAAGCTTTCTTT
V gene: TRBV28
J gene: TRBJ1-1
CDR3 length: 15
clone size: .
D gene: .

CDR3 protein: CASSLKRAGGETQYF
CDR3 DNA: TGTGCCAGCAGCTTAAAAAGAGCGGGAGGGGAGACCCAGTACTTC
V gene: TRBV7-6
J gene: TRBJ2-5
CDR3 length: 15
clone size: .
D gene: TRBD2

CDR3 protein: CASSVEGRGTGELFF
CDR3 DNA: TGCGCCAGCAGCGTGGAGGGCCGGGGAACCGGGGAGCTGTTTTTT
V gene: TRBV5-1
J gene: TRBJ2-2
CDR3 length: 15
clone size: .
D gene: .

CDR3 protein: CASSIHRGRAYEQYF
CDR3 DNA: TGTGCCAGCAGCATACACCGAGGGAGGGCCTACGAGCAGTACTTC
V gene: TRBV6-5
J gene: TRBJ2-7
CDR3 length: 15
clone size: .
D gene: TRBD2

CDR3 protein: CASSFGRASYEQYF
CDR3 DNA: TGTGCCAGCAGTTTTGGCAGGGCCTCCTACGAGCAGTACTTC
V gene: TRBV27
J gene: TRBJ2-7
CDR3 length: 14
clone size: .
D gene: .

CDR3 protein: CASSLGAPGQSPYEQYF
CDR3 DNA: TGCGCCAGCAGCTTGGGAGCCCCGGGACAATCTCCCTACGAGCAGTACTTC
V gene: TRBV5-1
J gene: TRBJ2-7
CDR3 length: 17
clone size: .
D gene: .

CDR3 protein: CATGIAGGPTTEAFF
CDR3 DNA: TGTGCCACCGGAATAGCCGGGGGGCCGACCACTGAAGCTTTCTTT
V gene: TRBV6-5
J gene: TRBJ1-1
CDR3 length: 15
clone size: .
D gene: .

CDR3 protein: CASSVGRTANEKLFF
CDR3 DNA: TGTGCCAGCAGCGTAGGCCGCACGGCTAATGAAAAACTGTTTTTT
V gene: TRBV9
J gene: TRBJ1-4
CDR3 length: 15
clone size: .
D gene: .

CDR3 protein: CASSPLDDQPQHF
CDR3 DNA: TGTGCCAGCAGTCCACTCGATGATCAGCCCCAGCATTTT
V gene: TRBV6-6
J gene: TRBJ1-5
CDR3 length: 13
clone size: once
D gene: .

CDR3 protein: CASSLETLAADNEQFF
CDR3 DNA: TGTGCCAGCAGCTTAGAGACTCTAGCGGCTGACAATGAGCAGTTCTTC
V gene: TRBV13
J gene: TRBJ2-1
CDR3 length: 16
clone size: .
D gene: TRBD2

CDR3 protein: CATSHRGFNQPQHF
CDR3 DNA: TGTGCCACCTCCCATCGGGGGTTTAATCAGCCCCAGCATTTT
V gene: TRBV15
J gene: TRBJ1-5
CDR3 length: 14
clone size: .
D gene: .

CDR3 protein: CAWTGGYEQYF
CDR3 DNA: TGTGCCTGGACAGGGGGCTACGAGCAGTACTTC
V gene: TRBV30
J gene: TRBJ2-7
CDR3 length: 11
clone size: .
D gene: TRBD1

CDR3 protein: CASSTQRQGYGYTF
CDR3 DNA: TGTGCCAGTAGTACTCAACGACAGGGCTATGGCTACACCTTC
V gene: TRBV19
J gene: TRBJ1-2
CDR3 length: 14
clone size: .
D gene: TRBD1

CDR3 protein: CASSLLFGTEAFF
CDR3 DNA: TGTGCCAGCAGCTTACTCTTTGGTACTGAAGCTTTCTTT
V gene: TRBV9
J gene: TRBJ1-1
CDR3 length: 13
clone size: .
D gene: .

CDR3 protein: CASSLSSTGGEKLFF
CDR3 DNA: TGCGCCAGCAGCTTGAGCTCGACAGGGGGTGAAAAACTGTTTTTT
V gene: TRBV5-1
J gene: TRBJ1-4
CDR3 length: 15
clone size: once
D gene: TRBD1

CDR3 protein: CASSPLPSSGGQEIEQYF
CDR3 DNA: TGTGCCAGCAGCCCCCTCCCCAGTTCAGGGGGCCAAGAGATCGAGCAGTACTTC
V gene: TRBV11-2
J gene: TRBJ2-7
CDR3 length: 18
clone size: few
D gene: TRBD1

CDR3 protein: CASSVDLLSVEQYF
CDR3 DNA: TGTGCCAGCAGCGTTGATCTTTTGTCGGTCGAGCAGTACTTC
V gene: TRBV9
J gene: TRBJ2-7
CDR3 length: 14
clone size: .
D gene: .

CDR3 protein: CASIESRGTGIRNYGYTF
CDR3 DNA: TGTGCCAGCATTGAGTCCCGGGGGACAGGGATCCGAAACTATGGCTACACCTTC
V gene: TRBV6-1
J gene: TRBJ1-2
CDR3 length: 18
clone size: .
D gene: TRBD1

CDR3 protein: CASTFPGTAYNEQFF
CDR3 DNA: TGTGCCAGCACCTTCCCCGGGACAGCTTACAATGAGCAGTTCTTC
V gene: TRBV6-6
J gene: TRBJ2-1
CDR3 length: 15
clone size: .
D gene: TRBD1

CDR3 protein: CASRNNRGKAFF
CDR3 DNA: TGTGCCAGCAGGAATAACAGGGGTAAAGCTTTCTTT
V gene: TRBV6-5
J gene: TRBJ1-1
CDR3 length: 12
clone size: .
D gene: TRBD1

CDR3 protein: CASSLQGFNEKLFF
CDR3 DNA: TGCGCCAGCAGCTTACAGGGTTTTAATGAAAAACTGTTTTTT
V gene: TRBV5-1
J gene: TRBJ1-4
CDR3 length: 14
clone size: once
D gene: .

CDR3 protein: CASGRGATGNTIYF
CDR3 DNA: TGTGCCAGCGGTCGAGGTGCAACTGGAAACACCATATATTTT
V gene: TRBV27
J gene: TRBJ1-3
CDR3 length: 14
clone size: once
D gene: .

CDR3 protein: CASSPRQGGTSDTQYF
CDR3 DNA: TGTGCCAGCAGCCCGCGACAGGGGGGAACCTCGGATACGCAGTATTTT
V gene: TRBV7-3
J gene: TRBJ2-3
CDR3 length: 16
clone size: .
D gene: TRBD1

CDR3 protein: CASSYISRGGGYEQYF
CDR3 DNA: TGTGCCAGCAGTTACATCTCCAGGGGTGGGGGCTACGAACAGTACTTC
V gene: TRBV6-5
J gene: TRBJ2-7
CDR3 length: 16
clone size: .
D gene: .

CDR3 protein: CASSPDTNYGYTF
CDR3 DNA: TGTGCCAGCAGCCCGGACACGAACTATGGCTACACCTTC
V gene: TRBV7-3
J gene: TRBJ1-2
CDR3 length: 13
clone size: .
D gene: .

CDR3 protein: CASSFIYEQYF
CDR3 DNA: TGTGCCAGCAGTTTTATCTACGAGCAGTACTTC
V gene: TRBV28
J gene: TRBJ2-7
CDR3 length: 11
clone size: .
D gene: .

CDR3 protein: CASSLDWEASGGYEQYF
CDR3 DNA: TGTGCCAGCAGCTTAGATTGGGAGGCTAGCGGGGGCTACGAGCAGTACTTC
V gene: TRBV11-2
J gene: TRBJ2-7
CDR3 length: 17
clone size: .
D gene: TRBD2

CDR3 protein: CASSLGTGGAGEQYF
CDR3 DNA: TGTGCCAGCAGCTTAGGGACAGGGGGCGCGGGGGAGCAGTACTTC
V gene: TRBV7-3
J gene: TRBJ2-7
CDR3 length: 15
clone size: once
D gene: TRBD1

CDR3 protein: CASRGREEETQYF
CDR3 DNA: TGTGCCAGCAGGGGGAGGGAGGAAGAGACCCAGTACTTC
V gene: TRBV27
J gene: TRBJ2-5
CDR3 length: 13
clone size: few
D gene: TRBD2

CDR3 protein: CASRKDRENYGYTF
CDR3 DNA: TGTGCCAGCAGAAAGGACAGAGAGAACTATGGCTACACCTTC
V gene: TRBV6-5
J gene: TRBJ1-2
CDR3 length: 14
clone size: few
D gene: .

CDR3 protein: CASSSPSGGARNTEAFF
CDR3 DNA: TGTGCCAGCAGTTCCCCCTCGGGAGGGGCTAGGAACACTGAAGCTTTCTTT
V gene: TRBV27
J gene: TRBJ1-1
CDR3 length: 17
clone size: .
D gene: .

CDR3 protein: CASSGVADTQYF
CDR3 DNA: TGTGCCAGCAGTGGAGTGGCAGATACGCAGTATTTT
V gene: TRBV25-1
J gene: TRBJ2-3
CDR3 length: 12
clone size: .
D gene: .

CDR3 protein: CASTFTSSNQPQHF
CDR3 DNA: TGTGCCAGCACCTTTACTAGTTCAAATCAGCCCCAGCATTTT
V gene: TRBV7-8
J gene: TRBJ1-5
CDR3 length: 14
clone size: .
D gene: .

CDR3 protein: CATSRGGVPTQYF
CDR3 DNA: TGTGCCACCAGCAGAGGGGGCGTCCCTACGCAGTATTTT
V gene: TRBV15
J gene: TRBJ2-3
CDR3 length: 13
clone size: .
D gene: .

CDR3 protein: CASSDRSLLDYYFGGYTF
CDR3 DNA: TGTGCCAGCAGTGATAGATCCCTGTTGGACTATTACTTTGGAGGCTACACCTTC
V gene: TRBV2
J gene: TRBJ1-2
CDR3 length: 18
clone size: .
D gene: .

CDR3 protein: CASRGQGESVHF
CDR3 DNA: TGTGCCAGCAGGGGACAGGGGGAAAGCGTCCACTTT
V gene: TRBV2
J gene: TRBJ1-6
CDR3 length: 12
clone size: .
D gene: TRBD1

CDR3 protein: CAWSGQGPYEQYF
CDR3 DNA: TGTGCCTGGAGCGGACAGGGACCCTACGAGCAGTACTTC
V gene: TRBV30
J gene: TRBJ2-7
CDR3 length: 13
clone size: .
D gene: TRBD1

CDR3 protein: CASSSTGATNYGYTF
CDR3 DNA: TGTGCCAGCAGTTCTACAGGGGCCACTAACTATGGCTACACCTTC
V gene: TRBV6-5
J gene: TRBJ1-2
CDR3 length: 15
clone size: .
D gene: TRBD1

CDR3 protein: CASSQSGNRQPQHF
CDR3 DNA: TGCGCCAGCAGCCAATCAGGGAATCGGCAGCCCCAGCATTTT
V gene: TRBV4-3
J gene: TRBJ1-5
CDR3 length: 14
clone size: .
D gene: .

CDR3 protein: CASSPTGTGMTNEKLFF
CDR3 DNA: TGTGCCAGCAGCCCCACCGGGACAGGAATGACTAATGAAAAACTGTTTTTT
V gene: TRBV11-2
J gene: TRBJ1-4
CDR3 length: 17
clone size: .
D gene: TRBD1